These 20 T cell receptor beta chains originate from one sample sequenced in a study of cytomegalovirus exposure and HLA in healthy donors (TCRdb year 2017). Library preparation used the immunoSEQ multiplex PCR assay. For the multiplex PCR, a mixture combining 60 forward primers for TCR Vbeta segments and 13 reverse primers for TCR Jbeta segments was used. TCRdb stores this immuneACCESS table with in-frame sequences only. Part of the clones is absent; in the studies checked, under half of the shortfall reflects unresolved V genes, and no reason is known for the rest. Present in this sample are some 130,000 clones, roughly 62% of which were seen just once. The ten biggest clones cover 1.6% of the sample. The sample consisted of PBMCs. The source is a man aged 25-40 years in good health and CMV-seropositive.

The chain links TRBV7-3 to TRBJ2-5; D may be TRBD2 (5 bases). This CDR3 is 15 amino acids long. Germline-derived CDR1 and CDR2 are SGHTA and FQGTGA. Trimming stripped 4 bases from V and 1 base from J, with 13 bases between. CDR3 nucleotide sequence: TGTGCCAGCAGCTCCCAAGCGGACCCCCAAGAGACCCAGTACTTC. Translated, it gives CASSSQADPQETQYF.

The V call is TRBV6-1, the J call TRBJ1-1; 9 positions agree with TRBD1. This CDR3 comprises 15 residues. J lost 3 bases, V lost 3 bases, and 5 bases had no gene match. Germline CDR1 reads MNHNS; CDR2 reads SASEGT. The CDR3 coding sequence is TGTGCCAGCAGTGATCCCGGGACAGGGCACACTGAAGCTTTCTTT. It codes for CASSDPGTGHTEAFF.

This clone showed up just a few times. This chain joins TRBV25-1 and TRBJ1-4; no definite D call. Germline V gene sequence: CDR1 MGHDK, CDR2 SYGVNS. Deletions cut 1 base from V and 6 bases from J, with 12 bases between. CDR3 length equals 15 residues. The CDR3 protein is CASSEWAGGYEKLFF. In nucleotides, the CDR3 is TGTGCCAGCAGTGAATGGGCAGGTGGGTATGAAAAACTGTTTTTT. Using reference TRBV25-1 and TRBJ1-4 for the parts outside the CDR3, the full variable domain is EADIYQTPRYLVIGTGKKITLECSQTMGHDKMYWYQQDPGMELHLIHYSYGVNSTEKGDLSSESTVSRIRTEHFPLTLESARPSHTSQYLCASSEWAGGYEKLFFGSGTQLSVL.

This clone came up a few times. J is TRBJ1-5 and V is TRBV21-1; the table's D call of TRBD1 was not tested on the DNA. TRBV21-1 is a pseudogene. This CDR3 is built from 13 residues. CDR3 nucleotide sequence: TGTGCCGGACGGACAGGGGGCGATCAGCCCCAGCATTTT. This gives the protein CAGRTGGDQPQHF.

The J gene is TRBJ2-3, the V gene TRBV28; 12 bases are shared with TRBD2. V dropped 4 bases and J dropped 0; count of bases not matched to a gene: 8. Germline assignment: CDR1 MDHEN and CDR2 SYDVKM. The CDR3 length is 18 residues. The CDR3 coding sequence is TGTGCCAGCAGTTCCTGGACTAGCGGGACAGGGAGCACAGATACGCAGTATTTT. It is translated as CASSSWTSGTGSTDTQYF.

The rearrangement uses TRBV2 and TRBJ1-1, with 9 nucleotides matching TRBD1. Germline loops: CDR1 SNHLY, CDR2 FYNNEI. There are 15 residues in the CDR3. The trim removed 7 bases at V and 1 base at J, leaving 7 bases unmatched. CDR3 in DNA: TGTGCCAGCACCAGACGGGACAGGGCGAACACTGAAGCTTTCTTT. Translating gives CASTRRDRANTEAFF.

This clone was observed at least ten times. This chain links TRBV7-6 with TRBJ1-1; a possible D gene is TRBD1 (6 bases). The V end was cut by 5 bases, the J end by 5 bases, with 12 bases between. Germline V gene data show CDR1 as SGHVS and CDR2 as FNYEAQ. CDR3 length equals 13 residues. CDR3 loop: CASSQMRGTEAFF. The CDR3 bases are TGTGCCAGCAGCCAAATGAGGGGGACTGAAGCTTTCTTT.

This chain joins TRBV4-2 and TRBJ2-1; weak D call: TRBD2 (6 bases). CDR3 length equals 15 residues. CDR1 is LGHNA and CDR2 is YNFKEQ in the germline V gene. The V and J ends lost 3 bases and 9 bases respectively, with 18 bases between them. The CDR3 DNA reads as TGTGCCAGCAGCCAGAATAGCGGTTTTATCAGTGAGCAGTTCTTC. Translated: CASSQNSGFISEQFF.

In this sample, this clone turned up once. This sequence joins TRBV25-1 and TRBJ1-6; D unclear. Germline V CDR1 and CDR2: MGHDK, SYGVNS. This CDR3 region has 14 residues. Trimming removed 6 bases at V and 0 bases at J, with 6 bases between. CDR3 DNA sequence: TGTGCCAGCAGAAAGAGCTCCTATAATTCACCCCTCCACTTT. It codes for CASRKSSYNSPLHF.

V is TRBV29-1 and J is TRBJ2-7; 8 nucleotides line up with TRBD1. Looked up from germline, CDR1 is SQVTM and CDR2 is ANQGSEA. V gave up 1 base and J gave up 2 bases; unmatched junction bases: 13. The CDR3 spans 17 residues. Here the CDR3 reads CSVEVFGRGQGPYEQYF. In DNA form, the CDR3 reads TGCAGCGTTGAAGTTTTCGGCAGAGGACAGGGACCCTACGAGCAGTACTTC.

The V and J genes are TRBV7-9 and TRBJ1-5, with TRBD1 matching 9 bases. Germline loops: CDR1 SEHNR, CDR2 FQNEAQ (reference sequence). J lost 4 bases, V lost 5 bases, and 6 bases had no gene match. This CDR3 has 15 amino acids. The CDR3 region has the DNA TGTGCCAGCAGCCAGCTGGGACAGGGTAATCAGCCCCAGCATTTT. Residues: CASSQLGQGNQPQHF. The full variable domain, completed using reference TRBV7-9 and TRBJ1-5, is DTGVSQNPRHKITKRGQNVTFRCDPISEHNRLYWYRQTLGQGPEFLTYFQNEAQLEKSRLLSDRFSAERPKGSFSTLEIQRTEQGDSAMYLCASSQLGQGNQPQHFGDGTRLSIL.

This chain links TRBV7-2 with TRBJ1-1; possible D gene TRBD1, 6 bases. This CDR3 spans 13 amino acids. CDR1 SGHTA and CDR2 FQGNSA come from the germline V gene. V was clipped by 2 bases and J by 6 bases, with 10 bases between them. The CDR3 DNA follows: TGTGCCAGCAGCTTAATACAGGGTCCTGAAGCTTTCTTT. Its protein product is CASSLIQGPEAFF.

CDR3 amino acids: CASSLDRNQPQHF. The CDR3 DNA is TGTGCCAGCAGCTTAGACAGAAATCAGCCCCAGCATTTT. The V gene is TRBV11-1, the J gene TRBJ1-5; D gene ambiguous. The ends were cut back, 1 base at V and 4 bases at J, with 5 bases in the middle. Germline CDR1 SGHAT, CDR2 FQDESV (reference sequence). This CDR3 has 13 amino acids.

The chain employs TRBV5-1 and TRBJ2-1, with unresolved D. Deletions cut 0 bases from V and 12 bases from J, with 7 bases between. The CDR3 extends over 11 amino acids. The V gene's germline CDR1 is SGHRS and CDR2 YFSETQ. The CDR3 loop reads CASSLGPGQFF. DNA of the CDR3: TGCGCCAGCAGCTTGGGGCCAGGGCAGTTCTTC.

This clone was counted a single time. The chain links TRBV27 to TRBJ1-2; 9 bases fit TRBD1. The trim removed 5 bases at V and 3 bases at J, leaving 10 bases unmatched. This CDR3 region has 16 residues. Germline V gene data show CDR1 as MNHEY and CDR2 as SMNVEV (reference sequence). The CDR3 DNA sequence: TGTGCCAGCAGTCGAACCGGGACAGGGTTCGACTATGGCTACACCTTC. Amino acids: CASSRTGTGFDYGYTF.

This clone appeared a single time. Other DNA sequences in this specimen translate into the identical CDR3. The chain employs TRBV7-3 and TRBJ1-1, with unresolved D. Germline V gene sequence: CDR1 SGHTA, CDR2 FQGTGA. Trimming cost V 0 bases and J 3 bases, with 8 bases left between them. The CDR3 is 14 residues long. The CDR3 nucleotides are TGTGCCAGCAGCTTAACGGGCGCCGACACTGAAGCTTTCTTT. Amino acids: CASSLTGADTEAFF.

The rearrangement joins TRBV4-1 to TRBJ2-2; D gene uncertain. Trimming removed 4 bases at V and 2 bases at J, with 11 bases between. The CDR3 extends over 15 amino acids. CDR1 and CDR2 from the germline V gene are MGHRA and YSYEKL. DNA of the CDR3: TGCGCCAGCAGCCCCTCACTACCAAACACCGGGGAGCTGTTTTTT. Its translation: CASSPSLPNTGELFF.

The chain joins TRBV27 to TRBJ1-2; unclear D gene. The CDR3 sequence is 13 residues long. With 6 bases removed from V and 6 bases from J, the gap between germline ends came to 14 bases. Germline CDR1 MNHEY, CDR2 SMNVEV (reference sequence). For the CDR3, the DNA is TGTGCCAGCAGCCCAGTATCAGTACATGGCTACACCTTC. It yields the protein CASSPVSVHGYTF.

In DNA form, the CDR3 reads TGTGCCAGCAGCGCGGGACAGGATAGGTCTGGGGCCAACGTCCTGACTTTC. This codes for CASSAGQDRSGANVLTF. J is TRBJ2-6 and V is TRBV9, with 8 positions matching TRBD1. The CDR3 covers 17 residues. After removal of 3 bases from V and 1 base from J, the junction contained 6 bases not matched to a gene. Germline values: CDR1 SGDLS, CDR2 YYNGEE.

In the case of this clone: The identical CDR3 is also encoded by other nucleotide sequences in the sample. This rearrangement joins TRBV5-1 to TRBJ1-3, with D maybe TRBD1 (6 bases). Trimming removed 0 bases from V and 4 bases from J, with 11 bases in between. Germline V gives CDR1 SGHRS, CDR2 YFSETQ. The CDR3 consists of 15 residues. The CDR3 here is CASSLEGGTGNTIYF. The CDR3 DNA is TGCGCCAGCAGCTTGGAAGGGGGAACAGGAAACACCATATATTTT.